The 18 T cell receptor beta chains in this list originate from one sample, sequenced in a study of blood T cell repertoires in COVID-19. Produced via immunoSEQ multiplex PCR; TCRdb's table is partial and in-frame only. The table shows roughly 180,000 clones, with approximately 86% occurring only once. The sequenced sample was peripheral blood. These receptors originate from a woman in her twenties or thirties with active or convalescent COVID-19.

The chain is built from TRBV2 and TRBJ1-5; the D gene is possibly TRBD1 (5 bases). Per the germline V gene, CDR1 is SNHLY and CDR2 is FYNNEI. The CDR3 spans 15 residues. V lost 3 bases to trimming and J lost 4 bases, with 13 bases between them. CDR3 sequence: CASSEGGVRNQPQHF. CDR3 DNA: TGTGCCAGCAGTGAGGGGGGTGTAAGGAATCAGCCCCAGCATTTT.

The chain carries TRBV19 and TRBJ2-1; TRBD1 matches 7 bases. CDR1 LNHDA and CDR2 SQIVND come from the germline V gene (reference sequence). The ends lost 3 bases at V and 1 base at J; junction bases unmatched: 3. The CDR3 contains 15 residues. CDR3 DNA sequence: TGTGCCAGTAGTATCCCGGGACAGTCCTACAATGAGCAGTTCTTC. Translating gives CASSIPGQSYNEQFF.

The genes are TRBV7-9 and TRBJ1-2, with D unclear. The germline V and J ends were trimmed by 0 bases and 7 bases, with 9 bases remaining between them. The CDR3 runs 13 residues. Germline CDR1 is SEHNR and CDR2 is FQNEAQ (reference sequence). CDR3 in DNA: TGTGCCAGCAGCTTAGCCGCGGGTGGTGGCTACACCTTC. As protein: CASSLAAGGGYTF.

Comment on this clone: This specimen includes other DNA sequences encoding the same CDR3. The chain recombines TRBV11-2 with TRBJ2-7; 9 positions agree with TRBD1. Germline V gene sequence: CDR1 SGHAT, CDR2 FQNNGV. Losses at the gene ends were 3 bases for V and 4 bases for J; bases not matched to a gene: 4. The CDR3 is made up of 14 amino acids. The CDR3 reads CASSLGTGSYEQYF. The CDR3 nucleotides are TGTGCCAGCAGCTTGGGGACAGGGTCATACGAGCAGTACTTC.

The CDR3 protein is CASSPDRGHEKLFF. DNA of the CDR3: TGTGCCAGCAGCCCGGACAGGGGGCATGAAAAACTGTTTTTT. The V call is TRBV7-2, the J call TRBJ1-4; 11 positions match TRBD1. Losses at the gene ends were 5 bases for V and 6 bases for J; bases not matched to a gene: 2. CDR1 is SGHTA, CDR2 FQGNSA, per germline. The CDR3 length is 14 residues. The full variable domain, in which reference TRBV7-2 and TRBJ1-4 provide the parts outside the CDR3, is GAGVSQSPSNKVTEKGKDVELRCDPISGHTALYWYRQSLGQGLEFLIYFQGNSAPDKSGLPSDRFSAERTGGSVSTLTIQRTQQEDSAVYLCASSPDRGHEKLFFGSGTQLSVL.

The chain links TRBV2 to TRBJ2-3; 10 bases are shared with TRBD2. The germline V gene encodes CDR1 SNHLY and CDR2 FYNNEI. The CDR3 consists of 15 residues. The V gene end was trimmed by 6 bases and the J gene end by 0 bases; junction bases not matched to a gene: 3. The CDR3 is CASRRTSGSTDTQYF. CDR3 nucleotides: TGTGCCAGCAGGAGGACTAGCGGTAGCACAGATACGCAGTATTTT.

This clone was counted only a few times. The rearrangement links TRBV4-1 to TRBJ1-6; TRBD1 might be the D (6 bases). CDR1 and CDR2 (germline): MGHRA, YSYEKL. The CDR3 loop spans 16 amino acids. V was shortened by 4 bases and J by 9 bases, with 19 bases between the two germline ends. CDR3 in DNA: TGCGCCAGCAGCCTCCAAAGTAGGGCCAGGGGTTCACCCCTCCACTTT. This encodes CASSLQSRARGSPLHF.

This clone was observed a few times. The rearrangement links TRBV14 to TRBJ1-5; possible D gene TRBD1, 5 bases. The CDR3 runs to 14 residues. Trimming removed 1 base at V and 11 bases at J, with 15 bases between. The germline V gene has CDR1 SGHDN and CDR2 FVKESK. The CDR3 DNA sequence: TGTGCCAGCAGCCAAGCCTCCTCCCCCAGGGCCCAGCATTTT. It translates to CASSQASSPRAQHF.

The chain has TRBV6-2 or TRBV6-3 and TRBJ1-1; D gene uncertain. The V gene lost 2 bases and the J gene lost 3 bases, with 13 bases spanning the gap. The CDR3 length is 15 residues. From germline, CDR1 is MNHEY and CDR2 SVGEGT. The chain's CDR3 is CASSYGWTQDTEAFF. CDR3 sequence (DNA): TGTGCCAGCAGTTACGGGTGGACTCAGGACACTGAAGCTTTCTTT.

The chain couples TRBV5-1 to TRBJ2-1, with TRBD2 identical over 10 bases. CDR1 SGHRS and CDR2 YFSETQ come from the germline V gene. The CDR3 extends over 15 amino acids. V gave up 3 bases and J gave up 3 bases; unmatched junction bases: 3. The chain's CDR3 is CASSSSGGDYNEQFF. The CDR3 DNA reads TGCGCCAGCAGCTCTAGCGGGGGTGACTACAATGAGCAGTTCTTC.

This clone came up once. The chain combines TRBV30 with TRBJ2-1; TRBD2 agrees at 15 bases. This CDR3 has 16 amino acids. V trimming: 3 bases; J trimming: 4 bases; junction bases outside the gene matches: 4. CDR1 GTSNPN and CDR2 SVGIG come from the germline V gene (reference sequence). CDR3 in amino acids: CAWRSGTSGGYNEQFF. The CDR3, as DNA: TGTGCCTGGAGATCGGGGACTAGCGGGGGGTACAATGAGCAGTTCTTC.

The chain combines TRBV3-1 (or the pseudogene TRBV3-2) with TRBJ1-5, with TRBD1 as a possible D gene (6 bases). CDR1 LGHDT and CDR2 YNNKEL come from the germline V gene (reference sequence). Trimming shortened V by 5 bases and J by 3 bases, and 11 bases separated the two germline ends. There are 14 residues in the CDR3. The CDR3 DNA reads as TGTGCCAGCAGCATCGGACAGCTCAATCAGCCCCAGCATTTT. Its translation: CASSIGQLNQPQHF.

This clone was counted only a few times. The chain couples TRBV10-1 to TRBJ2-1; D ambiguous. The CDR3 covers 14 residues. Trimming stripped 0 bases from V and 9 bases from J, with 12 bases between. Per germline, CDR1 WNHNN and CDR2 SYGVQD (reference sequence). The CDR3 reads CASSESLAVGEQFF. CDR3 nucleotides: TGCGCCAGCAGTGAGTCGCTCGCGGTGGGTGAGCAGTTCTTC.

Regarding this clone: Different DNA sequences within this sample yield the same CDR3. The chain couples TRBV10-3 to TRBJ1-1, with TRBD1 matching over 8 bases. V was clipped by 6 bases and J by 4 bases; unmatched bases: 4. Germline CDR1 reads ENHRY; CDR2 reads SYGVKD. The CDR3 covers 13 residues. CDR3 nucleotides: TGTGCCATCAGGGGACAGGCTGGCACTGAAGCTTTCTTT. This gives the protein CAIRGQAGTEAFF.

The chain joins TRBV5-1 to TRBJ2-1, with 7 bases identical to TRBD1. The CDR3 has 14 amino acids. The V and J ends lost 8 bases and 4 bases, in that order; junction bases with no gene match: 9. Germline V CDR1 and CDR2: SGHRS, YFSETQ. CDR3: CASVSGGDYNEQFF. CDR3 bases: TGCGCCAGTGTTTCAGGGGGTGATTACAATGAGCAGTTCTTC. The variable domain in full, completed from reference TRBV5-1 and TRBJ2-1, reads KAGVTQTPRYLIKTRGQQVTLSCSPISGHRSVSWYQQTPGQGLQFLFEYFSETQRNKGNFPGRFSGRQFSNSRSEMNVSTLELGDSALYLCASVSGGDYNEQFFGPGTRLTVL.

The V and J genes are TRBV9 and TRBJ1-1; 7 bases match TRBD1. The CDR3 length is 13 residues. J gave up 6 bases and V 4 bases, and 6 bases lay outside the gene matches. Germline V gives CDR1 SGDLS, CDR2 YYNGEE. The CDR3 bases are TGTGCCAGCAGCCCCTACGACAGGGCTGAAGCTTTCTTT. Its translation: CASSPYDRAEAFF.

The chain carries TRBV5-4 and TRBJ2-1; 9 nucleotides match TRBD2. Germline V CDR1 and CDR2: SGHNT, YYREEE (reference sequence). This CDR3 comprises 20 residues. The J segment lost 2 bases and the V segment lost 0 bases, leaving 15 bases of the junction unmatched. CDR3 in amino acids: CASSLGPGLAGRPTYNEQFF. CDR3 DNA: TGTGCCAGCAGCTTGGGCCCCGGGCTAGCGGGACGCCCGACCTACAATGAGCAGTTCTTC.

The DNA of the CDR3 is TGCAGTGCTAGCCTAGCAGATACGCAGTATTTT. Translating it yields CSASLADTQYF. The J gene is TRBJ2-3, the V gene TRBV20-1; D unclear. CDR1 is DFQATT and CDR2 is SNEGSKA in the germline V gene (reference sequence). The ends were cut back, 3 bases at V and 4 bases at J, with 5 bases in the middle. The CDR3 is 11 residues long.